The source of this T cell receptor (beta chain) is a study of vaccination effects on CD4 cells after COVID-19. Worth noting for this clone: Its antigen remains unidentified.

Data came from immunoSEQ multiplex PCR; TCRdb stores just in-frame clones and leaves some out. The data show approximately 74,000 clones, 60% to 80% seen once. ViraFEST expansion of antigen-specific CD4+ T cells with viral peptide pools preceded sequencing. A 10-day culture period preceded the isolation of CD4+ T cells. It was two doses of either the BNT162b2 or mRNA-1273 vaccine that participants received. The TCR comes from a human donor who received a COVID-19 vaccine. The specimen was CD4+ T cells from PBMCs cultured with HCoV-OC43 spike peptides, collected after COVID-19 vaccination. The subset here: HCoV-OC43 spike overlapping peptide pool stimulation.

Written as DNA, the CDR3 is TGCGCCAGCAGCCAAGTGGTGGTCCCAGCAATTCGCACAGATACGCAGTATTTT. Amino acid sequence: CASSQVVVPAIRTDTQYF. The chain uses TRBV4-1 and TRBJ2-3; D is undetermined. This CDR3 is 18 amino acids long. V lost 1 base, J lost 1 base, and 18 bases lay in between. Per the germline V gene, CDR1 is MGHRA and CDR2 is YSYEKL.